Presented here are 20 T cell receptor beta chains from one specimen sequenced in a study of PD-1 blockade in mismatch repair-deficient tumors. Produced via immunoSEQ multiplex PCR; TCRdb's table is partial and in-frame only. The repertoire holds some 120,000 clones, with about nine tenths as singletons. The sequencing used peripheral blood, collected about 17 months after starting pembrolizumab. Every receptor here comes from an adult with mismatch repair-deficient cancer.

The V call is TRBV7-9, the J call TRBJ2-1; TRBD2 matches at 8 bases. Germline assignment: CDR1 SEHNR and CDR2 FQNEAQ (reference sequence). V shed 10 bases, J shed 8 bases, and the junction held 16 bases outside the gene matches. The CDR3 contains 15 residues. The CDR3: CAIEAGAPHWDEQFF. The CDR3 nucleotides are TGTGCCATAGAAGCGGGAGCTCCCCACTGGGATGAGCAGTTCTTC.

The genes are TRBV11-2 and TRBJ2-7; 7 nucleotides line up with TRBD1. V dropped 3 bases and J dropped 0; count of bases not matched to a gene: 5. CDR3 length: 15 residues. Germline V gives CDR1 SGHAT, CDR2 FQNNGV. CDR3: CASSFRQGSSYEQYF. The CDR3 nucleotides read TGTGCCAGCAGCTTTCGACAGGGCAGCTCCTACGAGCAGTACTTC.

The chain employs TRBV5-6 and TRBJ2-7; 9 positions match TRBD1. In germline, CDR1 is SGHDT, CDR2 YYEEEE. Trimming at V came to 3 bases and at J to 2 bases, leaving 15 bases not matched to a gene. This CDR3 is 18 amino acids long. The CDR3 region is CASSSRDRAEPDTYEQYF. CDR3 coding DNA: TGTGCCAGCAGCTCCAGGGACAGGGCAGAACCAGACACCTACGAGCAGTACTTC.

V usage is TRBV11-2 and J usage is TRBJ2-5; unclear D gene. Trimming pared 4 bases from V and 0 bases from J, leaving 3 bases between. Germline CDR1 reads SGHAT; CDR2 reads FQNNGV. The CDR3 is 12 residues long. CDR3 nucleotides: TGTGCCAGCAGCTCAAACCAAGAGACCCAGTACTTC. Translation gives CASSSNQETQYF.

This chain joins TRBV28 and TRBJ2-7; D remains ambiguous. The V end was cut by 1 base, the J end by 2 bases, with 15 bases between. CDR3 length equals 16 residues. Germline CDR1 reads MDHEN; CDR2 reads SYDVKM. The CDR3 sequence is CASSLYTLQPPYEQYF. DNA of the CDR3: TGTGCCAGCAGTTTATATACCCTCCAACCCCCCTACGAGCAGTACTTC.

The CDR3 is CASSPSGRSSYNEQFF. Written as DNA, the CDR3 is TGTGCCAGCAGCCCCTCGGGGCGGAGCTCCTACAATGAGCAGTTCTTC. The rearrangement links TRBV7-6 to TRBJ2-1, with D perhaps matching TRBD1 or TRBD2 (5 bases each). V lost 5 bases, J lost 0 bases, and 14 bases lay in between. The V gene's germline CDR1 is SGHVS and CDR2 FNYEAQ. The CDR3 contains 16 residues.

The rearrangement uses TRBV28 and TRBJ2-6, with 10 nucleotides matching TRBD1. The CDR3 runs to 17 residues. Germline-derived CDR1 and CDR2 are MDHEN and SYDVKM. Trimming took 5 bases from V and 3 from J; bases not matched to a gene: 7. CDR3 sequence: CASSTRTGGSGANVLTF. The DNA of the CDR3 is TGTGCCAGCAGTACTCGGACAGGGGGTAGTGGGGCCAACGTCCTGACTTTC.

Note on this clone: Germline is not matched at one junction end, which may reflect a read error. The J gene is TRBJ2-1, the V gene TRBV7-7; the D gene is possibly TRBD2 (5 bases). CDR1 and CDR2 (germline): SSHAT, FNYEAQ (reference sequence). The CDR3 is made up of 17 amino acids. The CDR3 region has the DNA TGTGCTAGCAGCCCACTGTACGGGGTTAGCTCCTACAATGAGCAGTTCTTC. It is translated as CASSPLYGVSSYNEQFF.

A single count supports this clone. The rearrangement links TRBV4-3 to TRBJ2-1; D gene uncertain. CDR1 and CDR2 from the germline V gene are LGHNA and YSLEER. V gave up 0 bases and J gave up 8 bases, with 8 bases separating them. The CDR3 has 13 amino acids. The CDR3 protein is CASSQDSLYEQFF. The CDR3 region has the DNA TGCGCCAGCAGCCAAGACTCCCTATATGAGCAGTTCTTC.

The chain has TRBV27 and TRBJ2-1; 10 bases fit TRBD2. This CDR3 is built from 16 residues. J gave up 6 bases and V 0 bases, and 5 bases lay outside the gene matches. Germline CDR1 MNHEY, CDR2 SMNVEV (reference sequence). CDR3 protein: CASSLSSAGGPNEQFF. The CDR3 DNA reads TGTGCCAGCAGTTTATCCTCAGCGGGAGGGCCCAATGAGCAGTTCTTC.

The chain carries TRBV29-1 and TRBJ1-3; no definite D call. Trimming removed 5 bases at V and 0 bases at J, with 20 bases between. The germline V gene encodes CDR1 SQVTM and CDR2 ANQGSEA. CDR3 length equals 17 residues. The CDR3 DNA is TGCAGCGTTTCTAAGGCTTACGGCTTGAGCTCTGGAAACACCATATATTTT. It codes for CSVSKAYGLSSGNTIYF.

The chain uses TRBV4-2 and TRBJ1-1, with D unclear. The CDR3 length is 14 residues. CDR1 is LGHNA, CDR2 YNFKEQ, per germline. V lost 1 base to trimming and J lost 0 bases, with 6 bases between them. The CDR3 coding sequence is TGTGCCAGCAGCCAAGGCACGATGAACACTGAAGCTTTCTTT. Translated, it gives CASSQGTMNTEAFF.

This chain connects TRBV5-1 to TRBJ2-1, with 10 nucleotides matching TRBD2. The V segment lost 4 bases and the J segment 5 bases; nucleotides outside the gene matches: 9. The germline CDR1 and CDR2 sequences are SGHRS and YFSETQ. The CDR3 sequence is 16 residues long. The DNA of the CDR3 is TGCGCCAGCAGCAAAGGAAGCGGGAGGGTCGACAATGAGCAGTTCTTC. This translates into CASSKGSGRVDNEQFF.

The chain uses TRBV21-1 and TRBJ1-4. TRBV21-1 is a listed pseudogene. CDR3 length: 21 amino acids. The CDR3 sequence is CASSNYVGRGVGRSTNEKLFF. The DNA of the CDR3 is TGTGCCAGCAGCAACTACGTAGGCCGCGGGGTAGGCAGATCGACTAATGAAAAACTGTTTTTT.

V and J are TRBV13 and TRBJ2-7, with 8 bases aligning to TRBD1. The V gene end was trimmed by 0 bases and the J gene end by 6 bases; junction bases not matched to a gene: 7. This CDR3 has 15 residues. The germline V gene encodes CDR1 PRHDT and CDR2 FYEKMQ (reference sequence). CDR3 region: CASSLGGGQVSEQYF. Written as DNA, the CDR3 is TGTGCCAGCAGCTTAGGCGGGGGACAGGTTTCCGAGCAGTACTTC.

V gene TRBV5-1 combines with J gene TRBJ1-1; 7 positions agree with TRBD1. The junction had 9 bases not matched to a gene; V was cut back by 0 bases and J by 1 base. CDR1 and CDR2 (germline): SGHRS, YFSETQ. The length of the CDR3 is 17 residues. The CDR3 loop is CASSLAIQGLTNTEAFF. As DNA, the CDR3 is TGCGCCAGCAGCTTGGCCATACAGGGGCTAACGAACACTGAAGCTTTCTTT.

This clone occurred a few times. The V gene is TRBV5-1, the J gene TRBJ2-5; 8 bases are shared with TRBD1. Germline CDR1 and CDR2: SGHRS and YFSETQ. The CDR3 runs 16 residues. V shed 3 bases, J shed 8 bases, and the junction held 15 bases outside the gene matches. CDR3 in amino acids: CASSSGDPTGVVTQYF. CDR3 sequence (DNA): TGCGCCAGCAGCTCTGGGGACCCGACAGGGGTTGTTACCCAGTACTTC.

The V and J genes are TRBV4-3 and TRBJ2-5; possibly TRBD2 for D (7 bases). The CDR3 totals 17 residues. V was pared by 0 bases and J by 2 bases, with 16 bases between. Per the germline V gene, CDR1 is LGHNA and CDR2 is YSLEER. In DNA form, the CDR3 reads TGCGCCAGCAGCCAAGAATATTCGGGGGGCCTTCAAGAGACCCAGTACTTC. Its protein is CASSQEYSGGLQETQYF.

The rearrangement links TRBV11-2 to TRBJ2-1; TRBD1 agrees at 12 bases. Germline V CDR1 and CDR2: SGHAT, FQNNGV. Losses at the gene ends were 7 bases for V and 7 bases for J; bases not matched to a gene: 11. CDR3 length: 16 amino acids. CDR3 sequence (DNA): TGTGCCAGCACCGACCCCGGGACAGGGGGCAGGAATGAGCAGTTCTTC. This sequence encodes CASTDPGTGGRNEQFF.

The chain has TRBV7-9 and TRBJ2-7; 11 nucleotides agree with TRBD2. Germline V gene sequence: CDR1 SEHNR, CDR2 FQNEAQ (reference sequence). The CDR3 sequence is 16 residues long. The trim removed 0 bases at V and 2 bases at J, leaving 3 bases unmatched. The DNA of the CDR3 is TGTGCCAGCAGCTTAGCGTTACTAGCGGGGGCCTACGAGCAGTACTTC. It encodes CASSLALLAGAYEQYF. The whole variable domain, remainder taken from reference TRBV7-9 and TRBJ2-7, is DTGVSQNPRHKITKRGQNVTFRCDPISEHNRLYWYRQTLGQGPEFLTYFQNEAQLEKSRLLSDRFSAERPKGSFSTLEIQRTEQGDSAMYLCASSLALLAGAYEQYFGPGTRLTVT.